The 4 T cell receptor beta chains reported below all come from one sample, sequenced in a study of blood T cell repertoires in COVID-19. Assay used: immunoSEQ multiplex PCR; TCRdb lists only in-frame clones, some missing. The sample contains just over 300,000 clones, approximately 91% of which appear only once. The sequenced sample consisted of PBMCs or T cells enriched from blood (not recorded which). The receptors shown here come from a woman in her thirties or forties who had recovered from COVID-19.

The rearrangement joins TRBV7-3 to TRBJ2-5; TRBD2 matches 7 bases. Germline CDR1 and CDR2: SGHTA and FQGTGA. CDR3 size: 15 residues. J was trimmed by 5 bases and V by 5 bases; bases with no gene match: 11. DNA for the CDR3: TGTGCCAGCAGCAAGCTCAGGACTAGTTTTGAGACCCAGTACTTC. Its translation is CASSKLRTSFETQYF.

CDR3 coding DNA: TGTGCCAGCGCCCGGACTCGGGATTCACCCCTCCACTTT. It yields the protein CASARTRDSPLHF. J is TRBJ1-6 and V is TRBV2; the D is unclear. Trimming stripped 8 bases from V and 8 bases from J, with 13 bases between. The germline V gene encodes CDR1 SNHLY and CDR2 FYNNEI. This CDR3 has 13 amino acids.

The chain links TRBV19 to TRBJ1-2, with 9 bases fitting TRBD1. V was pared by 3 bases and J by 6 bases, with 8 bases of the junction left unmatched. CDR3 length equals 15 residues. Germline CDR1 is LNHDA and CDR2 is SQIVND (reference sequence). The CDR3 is CASSIPGTGHDGYTF. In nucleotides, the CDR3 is TGTGCCAGTAGTATCCCTGGGACAGGGCACGATGGCTACACCTTC.

The CDR3 protein is CASSLGLATNEKLFF. The CDR3 nucleotides are TGTGCCAGCAGCTTAGGATTAGCAACTAATGAAAAACTGTTTTTT. The chain joins TRBV7-9 to TRBJ1-4; D not resolved. CDR1 and CDR2 from the germline V gene are SEHNR and FQNEAQ (reference sequence). The CDR3 runs 15 residues. V lost 1 base, J lost 0 bases, and 6 bases lay in between.